This TCR beta chain appears in the sequencing data of a study of vaccination effects on CD4 cells after COVID-19. CDR1 SGHVS and CDR2 FQNEAQ come from the germline V gene. J lost 8 bases, V lost 0 bases, and 14 bases had no gene match. The CDR3 covers 18 residues. The method was immunoSEQ multiplex PCR; TCRdb's version includes in-frame clones alone and lacks a portion of them. The sample holds tens of thousands of clones; just under 85% are singletons and the top ten take less than 2%. For this clone: Its specificity is not known.

Study results and limitations: Clonal contraction was marked in infection- and vaccine-induced clones late after vaccination.

The ViraFEST assay expanded antigen-specific CD4+ T cells with viral peptide pools before sequencing. Subsequent to approximately 11 days of culture, CD4+ T cells were isolated. The cohort was immunized with two doses of either the BNT162b2 or mRNA-1273 vaccine. All vaccine recipients tested negative for nucleocapsid antibodies and had never contracted SARS-CoV-2 infection. Culturing of 1.5 million to 2 million PBMC per well took place with approximately 10 IU/ml IL-2 and around 10 ug/ml peptides. Replacing half the medium with IL-2 medium was done on days 3 and 7. The chain uses TRBV7-8 and TRBJ1-4, with 8 bases identical to TRBD1. The sequence derives from a human donor who received a COVID-19 vaccine. Some clones in this sample may be carry-over from other donors' samples. The source was CD4+ T cells from PBMCs cultured with HCoV-NL63 spike peptides, collected after COVID-19 vaccination. The CDR3 reads CASSLAGAGGAGGEKLFF. The DNA for the CDR3 is TGTGCCAGCAGCTTAGCGGGGGCAGGGGGCGCCGGGGGGGAAAAACTGTTTTTT.